These 27 T cell receptor beta chains share one sample of origin, sequenced in a study of shared clonotypes between healthy human individuals. Profiling relied on immunoSEQ multiplex PCR, and the TCRdb table lists in-frame clones only, not all of them. In the table there are under 1 million clones, approximately 92% of which are singletons. Naive-designated CD8 cells lacked CD45RO, were positively enriched for CCR7, and omitted terminally differentiated effector memory CD45RA+ cells. Specimen: naive CD8+ T cells sorted from blood. These receptors were collected from a man under 40 in good health.

J is TRBJ1-5 and V is TRBV25-1; 7 bases are a match to TRBD1. This CDR3 has 12 residues. The germline gives CDR1 MGHDK, CDR2 SYGVNS. J gave up 9 bases and V 3 bases, and 2 bases lay outside the gene matches. This CDR3 reads CASSDYRGPQHF. In DNA, the CDR3 is TGTGCCAGCAGTGACTACAGGGGGCCCCAGCATTTT.

This chain connects TRBV11-2 to TRBJ1-4, with TRBD1 matching over 10 bases. The CDR3 totals 15 residues. Per germline, CDR1 SGHAT and CDR2 FQNNGV. With V trimmed by 4 bases and J by 6 bases, 5 bases remained unmatched. DNA of the CDR3: TGTGCCAGCAGCTCCGGGGGGACAGGGGATGAAAAACTGTTTTTT. It codes for CASSSGGTGDEKLFF.

J is TRBJ1-1 and V is TRBV4-3; 8 nucleotides agree with TRBD1. CDR3 length equals 15 residues. The ends lost 0 bases at V and 2 bases at J; junction bases unmatched: 2. The germline gives CDR1 LGHNA, CDR2 YSLEER. This CDR3 is CASSQEQGVNTEAFF. CDR3 nucleotide sequence: TGCGCCAGCAGCCAAGAACAGGGGGTTAACACTGAAGCTTTCTTT.

With respect to this clone: Other DNA sequences of this sample code for an identical CDR3. The rearrangement uses TRBV6-6 and TRBJ2-7; no clear D gene. Germline-derived CDR1 and CDR2 are MNHNY and SVGAGI (reference sequence). CDR3 length: 12 residues. V was clipped by 0 bases and J by 4 bases, with 4 bases between them. The CDR3 loop is CASSYSRYEQYF. DNA for the CDR3: TGTGCCAGCAGTTACTCCCGATACGAGCAGTACTTC.

V gene TRBV6-6 combines with J gene TRBJ1-5; a possible D gene is TRBD1 (6 bases). CDR1 MNHNY and CDR2 SVGAGI come from the germline V gene (reference sequence). With 6 bases removed from V and 8 bases from J, the gap between germline ends came to 14 bases. CDR3 size: 13 residues. The CDR3 nucleotides are TGTGCCAGCAGGCCGACAGGAGGGGAGCCCCAGCATTTT. Protein: CASRPTGGEPQHF.

The V gene is TRBV7-6, the J gene TRBJ2-2, with D possibly called TRBD1 or TRBD2 (5 bases each). The CDR3 spans 16 residues. The germline V gene has CDR1 SGHVS and CDR2 FNYEAQ. Trimming stripped 5 bases from V and 1 base from J, with 14 bases between. The CDR3 DNA reads TGTGCCAGCAGCAAAGCCGGGACGAGGAACACCGGGGAGCTGTTTTTT. Its translation: CASSKAGTRNTGELFF. Drawing the rest from reference TRBV7-6 and TRBJ2-2, the complete variable domain is GAGVSQSPRYKVTKRGQDVALRCDPISGHVSLYWYRQALGQGPEFLTYFNYEAQQDKSGLPNDRFSAERPEGSISTLTIQRTEQRDSAMYRCASSKAGTRNTGELFFGEGSRLTVL.

The J gene is TRBJ2-2, the V gene TRBV27, with D uncertain. The V gene lost 1 base and the J gene lost 1 base, with 7 bases spanning the gap. The CDR3 is 15 residues long. Germline CDR1 MNHEY, CDR2 SMNVEV (reference sequence). DNA of the CDR3: TGTGCCAGCAGTTTATGGCAGGTGAACACCGGGGAGCTGTTTTTT. Its protein product is CASSLWQVNTGELFF.

This CDR3 is CASGSSWGYTF. The CDR3 region has the DNA TGTGCCAGCGGCAGCTCCTGGGGCTACACCTTC. The chain uses TRBV6-5 and TRBJ1-2; D unclear. CDR1 is MNHEY and CDR2 is SVGAGI in the germline V gene. This CDR3 has 11 amino acids. The V end was cut by 8 bases, the J end by 8 bases, with 12 bases between.

The V and J genes are TRBV7-2 and TRBJ2-1; D gene uncertain. Looked up from germline, CDR1 is SGHTA and CDR2 is FQGNSA. The CDR3 has 16 residues. Trimming took 3 bases from V and 0 from J, leaving 12 bases between them. DNA for the CDR3: TGTGCCAGCAGCTTTTTAGTTCTTAGCTCCTACAATGAGCAGTTCTTC. Its protein product is CASSFLVLSSYNEQFF.

The chain combines TRBV28 with TRBJ2-5; 9 bases fit TRBD1. The CDR3 totals 13 residues. Per the germline V gene, CDR1 is MDHEN and CDR2 is SYDVKM. CDR3 sequence (DNA): TGTGCTGACAGGGGGACCTTGAGAGAGACCCAGTACTTC. Amino acid sequence: CADRGTLRETQYF.

The chain employs TRBV19 and TRBJ2-7, with TRBD1 identical over 9 bases. The trim removed 3 bases at V and 4 bases at J, leaving 10 bases unmatched. The CDR3 consists of 16 residues. Germline V lookup: CDR1 LNHDA, CDR2 SQIVND (reference sequence). This chain's CDR3 is CASSISPGQGRYEQYF. CDR3 nucleotides: TGTGCCAGTAGTATCTCCCCGGGACAGGGAAGATACGAGCAGTACTTC.

The chain uses TRBV30 and TRBJ2-7; the D is unclear. Germline V gene sequence: CDR1 GTSNPN, CDR2 SVGIG (reference sequence). Trimming took off 4 bases at V and 3 bases at J, with 16 bases between the two ends. CDR3 length equals 14 residues. CDR3 nucleotides: TGTGCCTGGATCCCCGCGGTCAACAGCTACGAGCAGTACTTC. Translation gives CAWIPAVNSYEQYF. Filled out from reference TRBV30 and TRBJ2-7, the complete variable domain reads SQTIHQWPATLVQPVGSPLSLECTVEGTSNPNLYWYRQAAGRGLQLLFYSVGIGQISSEVPQNLSASRPQDRQFILSSKKLLLSDSGFYLCAWIPAVNSYEQYFGPGTRLTVT.

This rearrangement joins TRBV7-9 to TRBJ1-5; 9 bases are shared with TRBD1. CDR3 length equals 16 residues. The germline V gene has CDR1 SEHNR and CDR2 FQNEAQ (reference sequence). V lost 1 base and J lost 3; bases outside the gene matches: 4. The DNA of the CDR3 is TGTGCCAGCAGCTTAGAGACAGGGGGACTCAATCAGCCCCAGCATTTT. Translating it yields CASSLETGGLNQPQHF.

This clone was seen at least ten times. DNA of the CDR3: TGTGCCAGCAGCTGGACTAGCGGGGGGAATGAGCAGTTCTTC. The encoded protein is CASSWTSGGNEQFF. V is TRBV7-6 and J is TRBJ2-1; 14 nucleotides agree with TRBD2. This CDR3 contains 14 residues. The germline V gene has CDR1 SGHVS and CDR2 FNYEAQ. The V segment lost 4 bases and the J segment 7 bases; nucleotides outside the gene matches: 0.

This clone has only one observation. The V call is TRBV7-9, the J call TRBJ2-2; D remains ambiguous. The CDR3 extends over 14 amino acids. CDR1 is SEHNR and CDR2 is FQNEAQ in the germline V gene (reference sequence). The V gene lost 3 bases and the J gene lost 4 bases, with 9 bases spanning the gap. In DNA, the CDR3 is TGTGCCAGCAGCTTTTTAATTGGCACCGGGGAGCTGTTTTTT. This sequence encodes CASSFLIGTGELFF.

The V and J genes are TRBV9 and TRBJ1-2, with D maybe TRBD1 (5 bases). The CDR3 spans 17 residues. The V gene's germline CDR1 is SGDLS and CDR2 YYNGEE. V was pared by 0 bases and J by 4 bases, with 19 bases between. CDR3 coding DNA: TGTGCCAGCAGCGTAGATTCCTCGGGGCTGCGTGGCTATGGCTACACCTTC. Residues: CASSVDSSGLRGYGYTF.

This chain joins TRBV6-5 and TRBJ2-5; 9 bases align to TRBD2. Germline V gene data show CDR1 as MNHEY and CDR2 as SVGAGI. The trim removed 6 bases at V and 0 bases at J, leaving 5 bases unmatched. This CDR3 spans 15 amino acids. Here the CDR3 DNA reads TGTGCCAGCAGCCCCCTAGCGGGATACCAAGAGACCCAGTACTTC. Translated, it gives CASSPLAGYQETQYF.

V is TRBV10-2 and J is TRBJ2-1, with D perhaps assigned TRBD1 or TRBD2 (5 bases each). V was cut by 1 base and J by 7 bases, with 5 bases left in between. This CDR3 region has 12 residues. Germline V gives CDR1 WSHSY, CDR2 SAAADI. This chain's CDR3 is CASSEWGNEQFF. The CDR3 DNA follows: TGCGCCAGCAGTGAGTGGGGGAATGAGCAGTTCTTC.

This sequence joins TRBV6-6 and TRBJ2-7; 7 nucleotides align to TRBD1. The CDR3 runs to 14 residues. V lost 2 bases to trimming and J lost 5 bases; unmatched junction nucleotides: 6. Germline assignment: CDR1 MNHNY and CDR2 SVGAGI (reference sequence). Written as DNA, the CDR3 is TGTGCCAGCAGTTACCCCGACAGGGCCGACGAGCAGTACTTC. Protein sequence: CASSYPDRADEQYF.

The sample holds one count of this clone. The chain couples TRBV6-5 to TRBJ1-3, with D hard to call. V gave up 3 bases and J gave up 0 bases, with 12 bases separating them. The CDR3 length is 16 residues. Germline values: CDR1 MNHEY, CDR2 SVGAGI. The CDR3 nucleotides read TGTGCCAGCAGTTATACAGCTAAGATCTCTGGAAACACCATATATTTT. Translating it yields CASSYTAKISGNTIYF.

About this clone itself: One junction end does not reproduce the germline sequence, and a read error may be involved. The rearrangement joins TRBV7-7 to TRBJ1-1, with a tentative D call TRBD1 (5 bases). The V gene's germline CDR1 is SSHAT and CDR2 FNYEAQ (reference sequence). The CDR3 runs 13 residues. This CDR3 is CASSTTVNTEAFF. CDR3 sequence (DNA): TGTGCTAGCAGCACGACAGTGAACACTGAAGCTTTCTTT.

Worth noting for this clone: At one end the junction does not follow the germline gene, possibly because of a read error. V gene TRBV2 combines with J gene TRBJ2-5, with D possibly matching TRBD1 (7 bases). This CDR3 is built from 9 residues. The germline V gene encodes CDR1 SNHLY and CDR2 FYNNEI. The CDR3 spells CASGGTVNF. DNA of the CDR3: TGTGCCAGCGGGGGGACAGTGAACTTC.

The J gene is TRBJ2-7, the V gene TRBV6-5, with 7 bases that match TRBD1. The germline V gene encodes CDR1 MNHEY and CDR2 SVGAGI. The CDR3 has 15 amino acids. The V gene end was trimmed by 5 bases and the J gene end by 0 bases; junction bases not matched to a gene: 7. The DNA for the CDR3 is TGTGCCAGCAGTCAGACAGGGACGAGCTCCTACGAGCAGTACTTC. As protein: CASSQTGTSSYEQYF.

The rearrangement uses TRBV7-8 and TRBJ2-7; no clear D. The CDR3 contains 15 residues. Germline V gene lookup returns CDR1 SGHVS and CDR2 FQNEAQ. The germline V and J ends were trimmed by 3 bases and 5 bases, with 17 bases remaining between them. Written as DNA, the CDR3 is TGTGCCAGCAGCTTGATTAACGTGGGCATGGACGAGCAGTACTTC. Protein product: CASSLINVGMDEQYF.

The chain has TRBV27 and TRBJ2-7; D gene unclear. V lost 0 bases and J 5 bases, leaving 8 bases between the germline ends. The CDR3 totals 13 residues. Germline CDR1 and CDR2: MNHEY and SMNVEV (reference sequence). CDR3 in amino acids: CASSLSRTNEQYF. CDR3 bases: TGTGCCAGCAGTTTATCGCGGACCAACGAGCAGTACTTC.

This clone appeared a few times. V and J are TRBV9 and TRBJ1-2, with D hard to call. The CDR3 is 13 residues long. The germline CDR1 and CDR2 sequences are SGDLS and YYNGEE. Trimming removed 3 bases at V and 4 bases at J, with 10 bases between. The CDR3 sequence is CASSAYEGYGYTF. CDR3 nucleotide sequence: TGTGCCAGCAGCGCGTACGAAGGCTATGGCTACACCTTC.

J is TRBJ1-2 and V is TRBV2; D is unresolved. Trimming removed 1 base at V and 8 bases at J, with 8 bases between. The CDR3 totals 12 residues. Looked up from germline, CDR1 is SNHLY and CDR2 is FYNNEI. CDR3 loop: CASSEVLEGYTF. In DNA, the CDR3 is TGTGCCAGCAGTGAAGTGTTGGAAGGCTACACCTTC.